Each of the 17 T cell receptor beta chains below was sequenced from the same sample in a study of response to subunit inactivated influenza vaccine. Each CDR3 protein gets one entry after TCRdb re-called the RT-PCR reads with MiXCR. The table has about 520,000 distinct CDR3 sequences, approximately 6.9% seen once. Sample: PBMCs from blood, taken roughly 24 months after vaccination. The receptors were gathered from a man between 50 and 70 years old who received an inactivated influenza vaccine.

In its sample, this clonotype was seen a few times. The chain carries TRBV12-5 and TRBJ2-1; perhaps TRBD2 as D (6 bases). This CDR3 region has 13 residues. Trimming took 3 bases from V and 9 from J, leaving 12 bases between them. The germline V gene has CDR1 LGHNT and CDR2 FRNRAP. CDR3 protein: CASGFGAGGEQFF. The CDR3 nucleotides are TGTGCTAGTGGTTTTGGGGCCGGGGGTGAGCAGTTCTTC.

This clonotype has a handful of counts. CDR3 nucleotide sequence: TGTGCCAGCAGTGAAGCGGGAGGGTCCGGGGAGCTGTTTTTT. It translates to CASSEAGGSGELFF. The rearrangement links TRBV2 to TRBJ2-2; 7 nucleotides match TRBD2. V dropped 0 bases and J dropped 6; count of bases not matched to a gene: 1. CDR1 and CDR2 (germline): SNHLY, FYNNEI. This CDR3 is built from 14 residues.

This chain's CDR3 is CASSDQRSEETQYF. The CDR3 region has the DNA TGTGCCAGCAGTGATCAGCGATCTGAGGAGACCCAGTACTTC. The rearrangement uses TRBV12-3 or TRBV12-4 and TRBJ2-5; D unclear. The CDR3 is 14 residues long. V lost 5 bases, J lost 5 bases, and 15 bases lay in between.

The table lists this clonotype with a few counts. This chain joins TRBV5-1 and TRBJ2-3; 11 positions match TRBD2. CDR1 SGHRS and CDR2 YFSETQ come from the germline V gene. This CDR3 contains 16 residues. V trimming: 0 bases; J trimming: 5 bases; junction bases outside the gene matches: 5. The CDR3 loop reads CASSLVSGGAGDTQYF. The CDR3, as DNA: TGCGCCAGCAGCTTGGTTAGCGGGGGGGCAGGAGATACGCAGTATTTT.

This clonotype was observed at least ten times. The chain combines TRBV12-3 or TRBV12-4 with TRBJ2-2; TRBD1 matches at 8 bases. The CDR3 contains 14 residues. V lost 7 bases, J lost 4 bases, and 5 bases stayed unmatched. The CDR3 bases are TGTGCCAGCACCCCGGACAGGGCCACCGGGGAGCTGTTTTTT. This sequence encodes CASTPDRATGELFF.

This clonotype was observed many times. The chain links TRBV29-1 to TRBJ2-1, with 8 bases lining up with TRBD2. The CDR3 spans 15 residues. Germline CDR1 SQVTM, CDR2 ANQGSEA. V shed 7 bases and J 1 base; nucleotides not matched to a gene: 9. The CDR3 DNA reads as TGCAGCGCGAACCTCGGGACTAGATCCTACAATGAGCAGTTCTTC. Residues: CSANLGTRSYNEQFF.

This clonotype has just a few counts. V is TRBV2 and J is TRBJ2-5; D is unresolved. Trimming shortened V by 7 bases and J by 3 bases, and 9 bases separated the two germline ends. This CDR3 is 12 amino acids long. CDR1 is SNHLY, CDR2 FYNNEI, per germline. CDR3 sequence: CASMASKETQYF. CDR3 in DNA: TGTGCCAGCATGGCCAGCAAAGAGACCCAGTACTTC.

This clonotype has just a few counts. The chain combines TRBV29-1 with TRBJ2-7; D ambiguous. There are 12 residues in the CDR3. V was cut by 6 bases and J by 4 bases, with 13 bases left in between. Germline loops: CDR1 SQVTM, CDR2 ANQGSEA. CDR3 amino acids: CSVRVMGYEQYF. The DNA of the CDR3 is TGCAGCGTCCGAGTGATGGGATACGAGCAGTACTTC.

In its sample, this clonotype was seen a few times. This chain joins TRBV6-2 or TRBV6-3 and TRBJ2-1; 12 bases align to TRBD2. Germline CDR1 and CDR2: MNHEY and SVGEGT. The ends lost 6 bases at V and 8 bases at J; junction bases unmatched: 23. The CDR3 extends over 20 amino acids. The CDR3 protein is CASRTFRTSGALTPQDEQFF. CDR3 nucleotide sequence: TGTGCCAGCAGAACATTTCGGACTAGCGGGGCCCTCACCCCTCAGGATGAGCAGTTCTTC.

This clonotype has only a few counts. The genes are TRBV5-6 and TRBJ2-6, with no clear D. The CDR3 is made up of 15 amino acids. Trimming removed 0 bases from V and 3 bases from J, with 7 bases in between. Germline V gene data show CDR1 as SGHDT and CDR2 as YYEEEE. CDR3 loop: CASSLGTFGANVLTF. CDR3 nucleotides: TGTGCCAGCAGCTTGGGGACCTTTGGGGCCAACGTCCTGACTTTC.

The chain carries TRBV19 and TRBJ1-2, with D tentatively TRBD1 (5 bases). This CDR3 has 13 residues. Germline CDR1 is LNHDA and CDR2 is SQIVND (reference sequence). V gave up 2 bases and J gave up 8 bases, with 12 bases separating them. As DNA, the CDR3 is TGTGCCAGTAGTATACAGGGCACGAGAGGCTACACCTTC. This translates into CASSIQGTRGYTF.

Remarks on this clonotype: A much more abundant neighbour one base away suggests this may be a read error. The chain joins TRBV6-5 to TRBJ1-5; D is possibly TRBD1 (5 bases). This CDR3 spans 15 amino acids. Trimming took 4 bases from V and 1 from J, leaving 11 bases between them. CDR1 and CDR2 from the germline V gene are MNHEY and SVGAGI. The CDR3 spells CASSSEQVSNQPQHF. The DNA of the CDR3 is TGTGCCAGCAGTTCGGAACAGGTGAGCAATCAGCCCCAGCATTTT.

Ten or more counts support this clonotype. V gene TRBV5-1 combines with J gene TRBJ2-3; D is ambiguous. This CDR3 is 14 amino acids long. Trimming pared 0 bases from V and 0 bases from J, leaving 5 bases between. The germline CDR1 and CDR2 sequences are SGHRS and YFSETQ. The CDR3 sequence is CASSLAASTDTQYF. The CDR3 coding sequence is TGCGCCAGCAGCTTGGCAGCTAGCACAGATACGCAGTATTTT. Complete variable domain (other parts from reference TRBV5-1 and TRBJ2-3): KAGVTQTPRYLIKTRGQQVTLSCSPISGHRSVSWYQQTPGQGLQFLFEYFSETQRNKGNFPGRFSGRQFSNSRSEMNVSTLELGDSALYLCASSLAASTDTQYFGPGTRLTVL.

There are a few counts of this clonotype. The chain couples TRBV9 to TRBJ2-2; no reliable D call. Trimming removed 0 bases from V and 4 bases from J, with 4 bases in between. The CDR3 runs 13 residues. Germline V gene sequence: CDR1 SGDLS, CDR2 YYNGEE. The CDR3 region is CASSVVTTGELFF. The CDR3 DNA reads as TGTGCCAGCAGCGTAGTGACCACCGGGGAGCTGTTTTTT.

This chain joins TRBV5-1 and TRBJ1-4; 11 bases fit TRBD1. V trimming: 2 bases; J trimming: 7 bases; junction bases outside the gene matches: 4. Germline CDR1 reads SGHRS; CDR2 reads YFSETQ. The CDR3 consists of 15 residues. CDR3 in DNA: TGCGCCAGCAGCTTATGGGGGACAGGGGGTGAAAAACTGTTTTTT. This translates into CASSLWGTGGEKLFF.

This clonotype occurred a few times. The genes are TRBV19 and TRBJ2-2; D is uncertain. CDR3 length: 14 amino acids. Trimming cost V 3 bases and J 1 base, with 6 bases left between them. Looked up from germline, CDR1 is LNHDA and CDR2 is SQIVND (reference sequence). The CDR3: CASSIVQNTGELFF. The CDR3 DNA reads TGTGCCAGTAGTATTGTGCAGAACACCGGGGAGCTGTTTTTT.

This clonotype was seen a few times. CDR3 sequence (DNA): TGTGCCAGCAGCGGACAGGGAGGGAGAGAGACCCAGTACTTC. It translates to CASSGQGGRETQYF. The chain carries TRBV12-3 or TRBV12-4 and TRBJ2-5; TRBD1 might be the D (8 bases). The V end was cut by 6 bases, the J end by 4 bases, with 15 bases between. The CDR3 is made up of 14 amino acids.